This T cell receptor (beta chain) is drawn from a study of a mutant IDH1 vaccine in newly diagnosed glioma. The time point was: week 11, during vaccination. Vaccinated patients received 300 ug of mutant IDH1 20-mer peptide per dose, with topical imiquimod. Of note for this clone: Its antigen is not known.

The CDR3 covers 16 residues. V shed 6 bases and J shed 6 bases, with 24 bases lying between them. Germline assignment: CDR1 SGHTA and CDR2 FQGNSA. Clones were read by immunoSEQ multiplex PCR, and TCRdb kept only the in-frame ones, dropping some. The table lists fewer than 75,000 clones, around 85% of them singletons. This receptor was obtained from a woman aged 45-65 years with glioma. This chain joins TRBV7-2 and TRBJ2-7, with D possibly being TRBD1 (6 bases). The sample in question was PBMCs, obtained from a glioma patient whose treatment included an IDH1 peptide vaccine. Here the CDR3 DNA reads TGTGCCAGCAGTCGAACCGGGACACCCTTCACGGCCGAGCAGTACTTC. Translating it yields CASSRTGTPFTAEQYF.